This TCR beta chain was sequenced for a study of control samples from healthy donors and cancer patients. The CDR3 totals 14 residues. Between the trimmed V and J ends, which lost 3 bases and 8 bases, there was a span of 13 bases. CDR1 and CDR2 from the germline V gene are MDHEN and SYDVKM. Generated by immunoSEQ multiplex PCR, the TCRdb table keeps only in-frame clones and is missing some. The table has 40,000 or so clones, 85% to 95% seen once; the top ten hold about a fifth. Sequencing was performed on PBMCs. This TCR was sampled from a woman aged 40 to 50 with head and neck cancer. The V gene is TRBV28, the J gene TRBJ1-4; D is unresolved. CDR3 in amino acids: CASSLSGEREKLFF. The CDR3 DNA is TGTGCCAGCAGTTTGAGCGGGGAGCGGGAAAAACTGTTTTTT. The entire variable domain, with the rest obtained from reference TRBV28 and TRBJ1-4, is as follows: DVKVTQSSRYLVKRTGEKVFLECVQDMDHENMFWYRQDPGLGLRLIYFSYDVKMKEKGDIPEGYSVSREKKERFSLILESASTNQTSMYLCASSLSGEREKLFFGSGTQLSVL.